This record looks at one T cell receptor (beta chain) sequence and its context. Its antigen is undetermined. There are 15 residues in the CDR3. CDR1 is SGHRS, CDR2 YFSETQ, per germline. Unmatched junction bases numbered 6, after V lost 4 bases and J lost 5 bases. The sample originates from a study of identifying expanded T cells in peripheral blood. Profiling relied on immunoSEQ multiplex PCR, and the TCRdb table lists in-frame clones only, not all of them. The sample holds 130,000 or so clones, around four fifths seen once. General study findings and limits: Variance in clone template counts between approximately 2-week samples significantly increased with total template count across all healthy donors. Roughly 1.2 clones differed between technical replicates, versus roughly 17 and 20 over time.

During the collection period, no donor immune events like infections were recorded. Sequencing was performed on blood. V usage is TRBV5-1 and J usage is TRBJ2-2; 9 bases agree with TRBD1. The TCR was taken from a person aged 18 to 70 in good health. CDR3 DNA: TGCGCCAGCAGCACGGGACAGGGCTGGACCGGGGAGCTGTTTTTT. This encodes CASSTGQGWTGELFF.